The next 9 T cell receptor beta chains were all read from a single sample in a study of T cell responses to AZD1222 COVID-19 vaccine. Assay used: immunoSEQ multiplex PCR; TCRdb lists only in-frame clones, some missing. The sample holds 100,000 or so clones; 85% to 90% are singletons and the top ten take about 9.1%. The specimen comprised peripheral blood, sampled on day 0 of AZD1222 vaccination. These receptors were collected from an adult in good health.

The chain uses TRBV5-5 and TRBJ2-2, with D perhaps TRBD2 (6 bases). Trimming pared 4 bases from V and 2 bases from J, leaving 12 bases between. Germline V gene lookup returns CDR1 SGHKS and CDR2 YYEKEE (reference sequence). This CDR3 is built from 15 residues. For the CDR3, the DNA is TGTGCCAGCAGCCTCGTCGCGGGAAACACCGGGGAGCTGTTTTTT. Residues: CASSLVAGNTGELFF.

As DNA, the CDR3 is TGTGCCAGCACCGGGACTCCTTCCTACGAGCAGTACTTC. Protein: CASTGTPSYEQYF. The gene calls are TRBV2 and TRBJ2-7; D perhaps matches TRBD2 (6 bases). Germline V gene data show CDR1 as SNHLY and CDR2 as FYNNEI. V was shortened by 7 bases and J by 1 base, with 11 bases between the two germline ends. CDR3 length: 13 amino acids.

The V call is TRBV27, the J call TRBJ2-1; a possible D gene is TRBD1 (5 bases). V was clipped by 2 bases and J by 3 bases, with 8 bases between them. CDR3 length: 14 amino acids. The germline CDR1 and CDR2 sequences are MNHEY and SMNVEV (reference sequence). CDR3 bases: TGTGCCAGCAGTTTACAGGGCTACTACAATGAGCAGTTCTTC. The encoded protein is CASSLQGYYNEQFF.

The V gene is TRBV6-5, the J gene TRBJ1-6; D unclear. Looked up from germline, CDR1 is MNHEY and CDR2 is SVGAGI. The ends were cut back, 6 bases at V and 10 bases at J, with 16 bases in the middle. The CDR3 is 14 residues long. The DNA of the CDR3 is TGTGCCAGCAGGTTACTGGTGCCGGGATCACCCCTCCACTTT. Its protein product is CASRLLVPGSPLHF.

V usage is TRBV5-1 and J usage is TRBJ1-2; TRBD1 agrees at 9 bases. Germline V gene lookup returns CDR1 SGHRS and CDR2 YFSETQ. The CDR3 contains 17 residues. Unmatched junction bases numbered 14, after V lost 1 base and J lost 7 bases. The CDR3 protein is CASSLQGQGDILGGYTF. In nucleotides, the CDR3 is TGCGCCAGCAGCTTGCAGGGACAGGGTGACATATTGGGTGGCTACACCTTC.

The rearrangement uses TRBV12-3 or TRBV12-4 and TRBJ1-5; D is undetermined. Trimming pared 0 bases from V and 7 bases from J, leaving 4 bases between. The CDR3 has 12 amino acids. The CDR3 sequence: CASSLALQPQHF. The CDR3 region has the DNA TGTGCCAGCAGTTTAGCGCTGCAGCCCCAGCATTTT.

The J gene is TRBJ2-7, the V gene TRBV4-3, with D possibly TRBD1 on 5 matching bases. This CDR3 is built from 16 residues. Per germline, CDR1 LGHNA and CDR2 YSLEER. Between the trimmed V and J ends, which lost 0 bases and 0 bases, there was a span of 12 bases. The CDR3 DNA is TGCGCCAGCAGCCAAGATGTAGGGGATCCCTCCTACGAGCAGTACTTC. The encoded protein is CASSQDVGDPSYEQYF.

The chain employs TRBV28 and TRBJ2-2, with TRBD2 identical over 7 bases. Trimming cost V 6 bases and J 7 bases; bases outside gene matches: 11. This CDR3 is 15 amino acids long. From germline, CDR1 is MDHEN and CDR2 SYDVKM. The CDR3 spells CASRAGLGSGGELFF. The DNA of the CDR3 is TGTGCCAGCAGGGCTGGACTAGGGTCTGGCGGGGAGCTGTTTTTT.

This rearrangement joins TRBV5-8 to TRBJ2-7; 10 bases align to TRBD2. The CDR3 sequence is 15 residues long. V was pared by 1 base and J by 6 bases, with 7 bases of the junction left unmatched. From germline, CDR1 is SGHTS and CDR2 YDEGEE. The CDR3: CASSLSSGRIGEQYF. Here the CDR3 DNA reads TGTGCCAGCAGCTTGTCTAGCGGGAGAATTGGCGAGCAGTACTTC.